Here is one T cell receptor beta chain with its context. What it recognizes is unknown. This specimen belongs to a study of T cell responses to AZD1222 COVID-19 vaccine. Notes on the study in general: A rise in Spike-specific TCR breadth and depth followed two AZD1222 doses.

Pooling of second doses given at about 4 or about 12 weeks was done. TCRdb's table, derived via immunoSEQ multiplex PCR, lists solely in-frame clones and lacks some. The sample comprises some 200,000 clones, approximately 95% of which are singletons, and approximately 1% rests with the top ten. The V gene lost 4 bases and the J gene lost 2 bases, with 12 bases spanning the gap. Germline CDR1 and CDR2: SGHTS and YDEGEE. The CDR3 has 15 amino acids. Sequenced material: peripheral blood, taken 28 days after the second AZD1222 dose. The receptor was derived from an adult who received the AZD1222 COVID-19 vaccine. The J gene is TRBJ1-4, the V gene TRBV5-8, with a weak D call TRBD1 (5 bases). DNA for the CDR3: TGTGCCAGCAGCCGACAGATTCCTACTAATGAAAAACTGTTTTTT. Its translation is CASSRQIPTNEKLFF.